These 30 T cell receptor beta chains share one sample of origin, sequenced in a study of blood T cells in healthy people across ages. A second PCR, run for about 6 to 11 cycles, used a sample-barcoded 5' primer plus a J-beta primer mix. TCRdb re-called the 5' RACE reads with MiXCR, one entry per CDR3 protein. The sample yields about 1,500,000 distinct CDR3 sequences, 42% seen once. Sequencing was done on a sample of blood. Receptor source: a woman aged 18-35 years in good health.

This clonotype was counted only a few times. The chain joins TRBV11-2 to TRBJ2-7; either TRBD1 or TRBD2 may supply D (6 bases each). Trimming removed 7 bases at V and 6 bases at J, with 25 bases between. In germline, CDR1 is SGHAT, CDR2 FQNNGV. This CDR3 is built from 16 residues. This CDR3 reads CASTSGLGGDGPEQYF. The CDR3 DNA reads TGTGCCAGCACCTCCGGTCTCGGGGGCGACGGACCCGAGCAGTACTTC.

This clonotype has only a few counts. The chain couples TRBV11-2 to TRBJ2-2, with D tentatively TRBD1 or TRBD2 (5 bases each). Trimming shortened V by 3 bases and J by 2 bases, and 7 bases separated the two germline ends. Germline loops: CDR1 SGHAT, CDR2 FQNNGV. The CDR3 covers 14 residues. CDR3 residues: CASSFGTNTGELFF. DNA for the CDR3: TGTGCCAGCAGCTTCGGGACCAACACCGGGGAGCTGTTTTTT.

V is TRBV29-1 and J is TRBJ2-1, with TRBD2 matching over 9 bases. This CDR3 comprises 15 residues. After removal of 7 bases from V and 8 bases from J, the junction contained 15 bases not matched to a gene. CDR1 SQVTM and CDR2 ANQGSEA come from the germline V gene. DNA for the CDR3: TGCAGCGCGGGGCGCTTTGGGACTAGCAAGGATGAGCAGTTCTTC. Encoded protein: CSAGRFGTSKDEQFF.

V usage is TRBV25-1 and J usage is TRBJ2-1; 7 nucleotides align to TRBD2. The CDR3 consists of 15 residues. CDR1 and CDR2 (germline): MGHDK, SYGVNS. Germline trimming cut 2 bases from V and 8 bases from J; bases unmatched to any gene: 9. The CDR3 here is CASSEVGGGFDEQFF. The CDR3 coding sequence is TGTGCCAGCAGTGAAGTCGGGGGAGGGTTCGATGAGCAGTTCTTC.

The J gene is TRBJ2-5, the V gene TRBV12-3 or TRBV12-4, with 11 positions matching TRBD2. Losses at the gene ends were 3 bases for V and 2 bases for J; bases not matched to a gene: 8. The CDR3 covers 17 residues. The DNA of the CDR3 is TGTGCCAGCAGTTTCCGCCTAGCGGGGGGATTACAAGAGACCCAGTACTTC. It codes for CASSFRLAGGLQETQYF.

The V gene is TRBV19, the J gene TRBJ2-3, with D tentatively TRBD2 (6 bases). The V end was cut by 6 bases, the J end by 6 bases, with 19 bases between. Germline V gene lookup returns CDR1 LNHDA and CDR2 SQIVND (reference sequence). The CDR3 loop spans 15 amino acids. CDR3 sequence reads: CASSGTAEGSDTQYF. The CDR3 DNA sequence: TGTGCCAGTAGCGGGACTGCTGAGGGTTCGGATACGCAGTATTTT.

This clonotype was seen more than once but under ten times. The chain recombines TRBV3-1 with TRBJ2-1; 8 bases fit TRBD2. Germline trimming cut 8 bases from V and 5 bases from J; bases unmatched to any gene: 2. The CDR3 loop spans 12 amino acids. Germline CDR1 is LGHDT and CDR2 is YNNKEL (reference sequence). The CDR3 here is CASGLAHNEQFF. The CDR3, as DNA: TGTGCCAGCGGACTAGCCCACAATGAGCAGTTCTTC.

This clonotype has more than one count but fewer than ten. Here the CDR3 reads CAISRTAPTGGNEQYF. CDR3 coding DNA: TGTGCCATCAGTAGAACTGCCCCGACAGGGGGAAACGAGCAGTACTTC. The gene calls are TRBV10-3 and TRBJ2-7; 9 bases are shared with TRBD1. CDR1 and CDR2 (germline): ENHRY, SYGVKD. Trimming at V came to 5 bases and at J to 5 bases, leaving 13 bases not matched to a gene. CDR3 length: 16 residues.

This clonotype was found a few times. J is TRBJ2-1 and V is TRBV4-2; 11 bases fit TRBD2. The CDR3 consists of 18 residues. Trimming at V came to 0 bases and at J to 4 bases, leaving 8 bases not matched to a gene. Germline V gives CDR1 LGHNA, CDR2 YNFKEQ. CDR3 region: CASSQDRRLAGFYNEQFF. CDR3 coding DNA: TGTGCCAGCAGCCAAGATCGGAGACTAGCGGGATTTTACAATGAGCAGTTCTTC.

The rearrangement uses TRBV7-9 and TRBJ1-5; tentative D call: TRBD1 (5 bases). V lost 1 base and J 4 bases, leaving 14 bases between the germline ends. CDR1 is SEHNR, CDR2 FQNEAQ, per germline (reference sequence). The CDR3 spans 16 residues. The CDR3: CASSLEAGGGNQPQHF. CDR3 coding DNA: TGTGCCAGCAGCTTAGAGGCCGGGGGGGGGAATCAGCCCCAGCATTTT.

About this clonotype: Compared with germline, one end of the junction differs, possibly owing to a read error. CDR3 nucleotides: TGTACCACCAGCAGACGTAGACAAGACACAGATACGCAGTATTTT. Protein: CTTSRRRQDTDTQYF. V is TRBV15 and J is TRBJ2-3; D gene uncertain. Germline V gene sequence: CDR1 LNHNV, CDR2 YYDKDF (reference sequence). This CDR3 region has 15 residues.

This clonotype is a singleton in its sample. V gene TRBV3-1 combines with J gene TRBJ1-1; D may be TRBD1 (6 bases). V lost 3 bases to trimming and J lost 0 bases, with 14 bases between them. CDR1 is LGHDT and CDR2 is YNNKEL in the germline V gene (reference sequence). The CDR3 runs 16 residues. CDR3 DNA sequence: TGTGCCAGCAGCCAGAGAACCAGGGGCATGAACACTGAAGCTTTCTTT. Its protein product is CASSQRTRGMNTEAFF.

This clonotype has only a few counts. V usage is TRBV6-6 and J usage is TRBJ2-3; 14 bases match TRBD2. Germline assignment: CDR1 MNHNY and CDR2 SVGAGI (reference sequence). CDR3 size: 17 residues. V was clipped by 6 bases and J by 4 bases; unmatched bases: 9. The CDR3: CASSPGTSGRPSDTQYF. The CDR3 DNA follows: TGTGCCAGCAGCCCCGGGACTAGCGGGAGACCCTCAGATACGCAGTATTTT.

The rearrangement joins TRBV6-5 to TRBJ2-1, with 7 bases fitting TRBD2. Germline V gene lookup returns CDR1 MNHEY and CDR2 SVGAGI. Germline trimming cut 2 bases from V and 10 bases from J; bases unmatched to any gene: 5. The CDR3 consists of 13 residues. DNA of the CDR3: TGTGCCAGCAGTTACGGGAGGGCGGGAGAGCAGTTCTTC. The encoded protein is CASSYGRAGEQFF.

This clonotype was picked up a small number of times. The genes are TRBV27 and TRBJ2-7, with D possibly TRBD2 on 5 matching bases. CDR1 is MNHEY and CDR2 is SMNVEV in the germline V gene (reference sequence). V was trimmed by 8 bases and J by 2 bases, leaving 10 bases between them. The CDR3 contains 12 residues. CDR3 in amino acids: CASGEIAYEQYF. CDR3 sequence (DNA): TGTGCCAGCGGGGAGATCGCCTACGAGCAGTACTTC.

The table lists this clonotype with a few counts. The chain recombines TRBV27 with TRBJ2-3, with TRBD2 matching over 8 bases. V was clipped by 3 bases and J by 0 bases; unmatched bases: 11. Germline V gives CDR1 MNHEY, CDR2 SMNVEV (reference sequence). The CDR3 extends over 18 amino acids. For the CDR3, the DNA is TGTGCCAGCAGTTTTCAGCGGGAGTGGGCGACTAGCACAGATACGCAGTATTTT. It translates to CASSFQREWATSTDTQYF.

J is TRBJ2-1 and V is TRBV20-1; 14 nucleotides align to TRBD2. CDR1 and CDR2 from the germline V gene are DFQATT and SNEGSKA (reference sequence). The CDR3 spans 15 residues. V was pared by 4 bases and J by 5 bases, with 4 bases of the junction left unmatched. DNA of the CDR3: TGCAGTGCTATACGACTAGCGGGAGGGCACAATGAGCAGTTCTTC. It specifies CSAIRLAGGHNEQFF.

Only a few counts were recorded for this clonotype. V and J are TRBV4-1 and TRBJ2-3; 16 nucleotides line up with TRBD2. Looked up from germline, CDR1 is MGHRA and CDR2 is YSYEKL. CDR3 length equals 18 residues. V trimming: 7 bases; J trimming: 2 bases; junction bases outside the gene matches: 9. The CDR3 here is CASNPGLAGGLTTDTQYF. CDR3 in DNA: TGCGCCAGCAATCCGGGACTAGCGGGGGGGTTAACCACAGATACGCAGTATTTT.

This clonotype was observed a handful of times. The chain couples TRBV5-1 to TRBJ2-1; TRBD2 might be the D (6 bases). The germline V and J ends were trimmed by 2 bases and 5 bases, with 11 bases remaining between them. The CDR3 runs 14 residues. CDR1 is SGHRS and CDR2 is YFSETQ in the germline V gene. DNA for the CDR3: TGCGCCAGCAGCTTCCGCGGGGACCACAATGAGCAGTTCTTC. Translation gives CASSFRGDHNEQFF. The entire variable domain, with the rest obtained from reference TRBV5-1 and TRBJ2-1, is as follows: KAGVTQTPRYLIKTRGQQVTLSCSPISGHRSVSWYQQTPGQGLQFLFEYFSETQRNKGNFPGRFSGRQFSNSRSEMNVSTLELGDSALYLCASSFRGDHNEQFFGPGTRLTVL.

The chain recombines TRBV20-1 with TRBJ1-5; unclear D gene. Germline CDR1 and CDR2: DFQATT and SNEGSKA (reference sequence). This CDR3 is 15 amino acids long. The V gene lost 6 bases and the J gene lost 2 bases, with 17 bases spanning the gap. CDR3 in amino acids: CSAQEEGRGNQPQHF. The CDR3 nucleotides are TGCAGTGCCCAGGAGGAGGGTCGGGGCAATCAGCCCCAGCATTTT.

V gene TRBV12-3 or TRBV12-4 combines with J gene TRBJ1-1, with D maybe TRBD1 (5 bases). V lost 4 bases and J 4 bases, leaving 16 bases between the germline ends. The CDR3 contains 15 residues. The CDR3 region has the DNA TGTGCCAGCAGTTCCTCCCGGGACGGAGTCACTGAAGCTTTCTTT. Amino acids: CASSSSRDGVTEAFF.

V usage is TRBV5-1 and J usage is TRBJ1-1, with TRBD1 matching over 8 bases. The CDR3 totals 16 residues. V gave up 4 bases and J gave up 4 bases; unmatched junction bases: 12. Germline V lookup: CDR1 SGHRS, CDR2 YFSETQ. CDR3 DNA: TGCGCCAGCAGCATCGGACAGGGAGGCGGGGGCACTGAAGCTTTCTTT. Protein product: CASSIGQGGGGTEAFF. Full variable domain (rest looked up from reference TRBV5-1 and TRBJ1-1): KAGVTQTPRYLIKTRGQQVTLSCSPISGHRSVSWYQQTPGQGLQFLFEYFSETQRNKGNFPGRFSGRQFSNSRSEMNVSTLELGDSALYLCASSIGQGGGGTEAFFGQGTRLTVV.

CDR3 protein: CSVVLAEETQYF. The CDR3 DNA follows: TGCAGCGTTGTCCTAGCAGAAGAGACCCAGTACTTC. The chain couples TRBV29-1 to TRBJ2-5, with a possible D match to TRBD2 (5 bases). The CDR3 is 12 amino acids. CDR1 is SQVTM, CDR2 ANQGSEA, per germline. V dropped 4 bases and J dropped 3 bases, with 9 bases sitting between them.

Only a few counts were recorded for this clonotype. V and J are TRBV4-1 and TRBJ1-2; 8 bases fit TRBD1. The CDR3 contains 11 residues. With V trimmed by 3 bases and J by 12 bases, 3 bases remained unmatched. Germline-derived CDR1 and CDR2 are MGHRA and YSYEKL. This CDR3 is CASSQGQVNTF. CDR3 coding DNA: TGCGCCAGCAGCCAGGGACAGGTTAACACCTTC.

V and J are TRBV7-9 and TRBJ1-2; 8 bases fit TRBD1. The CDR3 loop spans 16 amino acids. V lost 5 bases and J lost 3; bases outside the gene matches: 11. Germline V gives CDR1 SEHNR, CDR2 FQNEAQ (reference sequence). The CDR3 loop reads CASSDVGSGGYYGYTF. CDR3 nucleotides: TGTGCCAGCAGCGACGTCGGTTCAGGGGGCTACTATGGCTACACCTTC.

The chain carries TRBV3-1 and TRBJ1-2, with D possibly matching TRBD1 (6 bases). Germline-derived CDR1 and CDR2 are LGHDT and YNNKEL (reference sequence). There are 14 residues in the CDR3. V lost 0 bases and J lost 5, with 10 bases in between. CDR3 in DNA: TGTGCCAGCAGCCAAGATACAGGGACGTATGGCTACACCTTC. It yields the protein CASSQDTGTYGYTF.

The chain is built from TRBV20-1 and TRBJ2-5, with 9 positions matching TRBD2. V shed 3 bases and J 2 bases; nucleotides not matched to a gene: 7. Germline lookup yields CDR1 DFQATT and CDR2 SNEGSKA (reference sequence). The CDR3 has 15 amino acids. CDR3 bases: TGCAGTGCTAGTCCCCTTACTAGCGGGCAAGAGACCCAGTACTTC. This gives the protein CSASPLTSGQETQYF.

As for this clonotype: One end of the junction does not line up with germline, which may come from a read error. As DNA, the CDR3 is TGTGCCATCAATGAGGGGGCAGGTGTGAATGAGCAGTACTTC. Its protein product is CAINEGAGVNEQYF. The rearrangement joins TRBV10-3 to TRBJ2-7; 7 positions agree with TRBD1. Per germline, CDR1 ENHRY and CDR2 SYGVKD. CDR3 length equals 14 residues.

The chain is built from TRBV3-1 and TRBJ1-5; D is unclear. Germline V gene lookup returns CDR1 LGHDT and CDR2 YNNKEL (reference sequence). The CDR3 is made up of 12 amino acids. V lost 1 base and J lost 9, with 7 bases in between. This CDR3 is CASSQGAWPQHF. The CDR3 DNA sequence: TGTGCCAGCAGCCAAGGCGCGTGGCCCCAGCATTTT. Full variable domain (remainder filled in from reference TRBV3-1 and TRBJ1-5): DTAVSQTPKYLVTQMGNDKSIKCEQNLGHDTMYWYKQDSKKFLKIMFSYNNKELIINETVPNRFSPKSPDKAHLNLHINSLELGDSAVYFCASSQGAWPQHFGDGTRLSIL.

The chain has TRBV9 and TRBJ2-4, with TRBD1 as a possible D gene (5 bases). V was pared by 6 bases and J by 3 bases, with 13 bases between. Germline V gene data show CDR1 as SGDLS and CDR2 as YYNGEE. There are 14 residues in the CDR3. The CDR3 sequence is CASTKTENKNIQYF. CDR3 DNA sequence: TGTGCCAGCACCAAGACAGAAAACAAAAACATTCAGTACTTC.